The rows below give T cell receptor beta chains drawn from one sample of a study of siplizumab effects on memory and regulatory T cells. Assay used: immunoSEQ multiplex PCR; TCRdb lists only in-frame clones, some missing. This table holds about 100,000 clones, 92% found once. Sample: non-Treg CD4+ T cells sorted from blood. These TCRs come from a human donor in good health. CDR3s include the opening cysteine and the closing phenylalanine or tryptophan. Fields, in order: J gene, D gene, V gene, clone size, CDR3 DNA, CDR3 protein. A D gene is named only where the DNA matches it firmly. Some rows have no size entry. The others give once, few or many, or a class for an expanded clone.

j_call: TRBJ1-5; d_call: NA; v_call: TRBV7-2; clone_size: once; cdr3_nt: TGTGCCAGCAGCTTGTTCGGACAGATAGATCAGCCCCAGCATTTT; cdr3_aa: CASSLFGQIDQPQHF
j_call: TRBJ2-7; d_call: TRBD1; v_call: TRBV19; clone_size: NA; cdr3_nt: TGTGCCAGTAGTATAGCTGGGACAGGGGTTTACGAGCAGTACTTC; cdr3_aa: CASSIAGTGVYEQYF
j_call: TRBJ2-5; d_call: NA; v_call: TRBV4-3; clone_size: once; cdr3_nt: TGCGCCAGCAGCCAAGGGCTCGGTGAAGAGACCCAGTACTTC; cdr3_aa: CASSQGLGEETQYF
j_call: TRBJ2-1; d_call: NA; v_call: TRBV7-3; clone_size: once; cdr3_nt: TGTGCCAGCAGCTTGGGTGGGAGATCAGGAAATGAGCAGTTCTTC; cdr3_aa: CASSLGGRSGNEQFF
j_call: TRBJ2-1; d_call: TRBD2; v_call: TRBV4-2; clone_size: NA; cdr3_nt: TGTGCCAGCAGCCAGTGGGAGGGATTATCATCCTACAATGAGCAGTTCTTC; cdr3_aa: CASSQWEGLSSYNEQFF
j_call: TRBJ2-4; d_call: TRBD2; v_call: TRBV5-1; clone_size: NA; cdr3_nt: TGCGCCAGCAGCTTGCTTAGCGGGAGTGTCAGGAACATTCAGTACTTC; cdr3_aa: CASSLLSGSVRNIQYF
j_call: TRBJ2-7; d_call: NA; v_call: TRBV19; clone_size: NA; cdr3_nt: TGTGCCAGTAGAGAGGGACGGGGAAGATCCTACGAGCAGTACTTC; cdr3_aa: CASREGRGRSYEQYF
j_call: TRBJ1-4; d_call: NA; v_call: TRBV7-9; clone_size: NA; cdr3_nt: TGTGCCAGCAGCTCCATGGGGGGGAAAGAAAAACTGTTTTTT; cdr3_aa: CASSSMGGKEKLFF
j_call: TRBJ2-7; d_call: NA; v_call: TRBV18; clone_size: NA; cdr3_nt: TGTGCCAGCTCACCCTCTAACGAGCAGTACTTC; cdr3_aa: CASSPSNEQYF
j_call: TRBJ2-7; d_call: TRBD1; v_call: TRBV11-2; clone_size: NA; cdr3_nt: TGTGCCAGCAGCCTGAGGACAGGACTTTACGAGCAGTACTTC; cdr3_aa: CASSLRTGLYEQYF
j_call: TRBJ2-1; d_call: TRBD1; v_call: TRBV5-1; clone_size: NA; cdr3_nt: TGCGCCAGCAGCCCGGGGACAGCCTACAATGAGCAGTTCTTC; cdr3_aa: CASSPGTAYNEQFF
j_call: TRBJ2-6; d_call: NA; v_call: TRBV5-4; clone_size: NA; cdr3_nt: TGTGCCAGCAGCCCTGAGGTCGGAGCCAACGTCCTGACTTTC; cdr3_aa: CASSPEVGANVLTF
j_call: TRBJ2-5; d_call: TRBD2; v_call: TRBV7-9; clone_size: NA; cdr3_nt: TGTGCCAGCACCCCGGGGGAGGGAATCCAAGAGACCCAGTACTTC; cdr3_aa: CASTPGEGIQETQYF
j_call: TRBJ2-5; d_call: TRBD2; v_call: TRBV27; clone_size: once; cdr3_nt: TGTGCCACCCCGGGGGGACGAACGACCCAGTACTTC; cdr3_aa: CATPGGRTTQYF
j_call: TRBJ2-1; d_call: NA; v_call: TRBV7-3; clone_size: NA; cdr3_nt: TGTGCCAGCAGCTCCACGCCCCGGGACCGGCAGTTCTTC; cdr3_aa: CASSSTPRDRQFF
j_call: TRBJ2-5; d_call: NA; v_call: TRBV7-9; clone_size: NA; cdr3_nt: TGTGCCAGCAGCTTAGGGACTACAGGGTATGCAGAGACCCAGTACTTC; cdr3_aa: CASSLGTTGYAETQYF
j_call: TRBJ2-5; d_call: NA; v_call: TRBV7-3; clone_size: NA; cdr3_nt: TGTGCCAGCAGCTTGTTCGGGGCCCAAGAGACCCAGTACTTC; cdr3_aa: CASSLFGAQETQYF
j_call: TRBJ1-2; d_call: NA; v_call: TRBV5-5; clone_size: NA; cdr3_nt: TGTGCCAGCAGCTTATCAACAGGAGATGCTAACTATGGCTACACCTTC; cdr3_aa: CASSLSTGDANYGYTF
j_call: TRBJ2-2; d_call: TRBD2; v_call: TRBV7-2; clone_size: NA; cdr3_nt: TGTGCCAGCAGCTCTTCACCGGGACTAGCGGGAACCGGGGAGCTGTTTTTT; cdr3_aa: CASSSSPGLAGTGELFF
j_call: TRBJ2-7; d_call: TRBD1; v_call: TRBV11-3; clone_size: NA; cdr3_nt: TGTGCCAGCAGCCAAAGGACAGGGGGTATTTACGAGCAGTACTTC; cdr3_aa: CASSQRTGGIYEQYF
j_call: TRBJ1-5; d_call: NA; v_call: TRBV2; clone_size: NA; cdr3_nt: TGTGCCAGCAGGGAACAAGGGGTGTGGAATCAGCCCCAGCATTTT; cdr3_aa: CASREQGVWNQPQHF
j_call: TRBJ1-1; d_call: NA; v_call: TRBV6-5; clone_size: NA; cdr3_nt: TGTGCCAGCACAAACGCGGGGACTGAAGCTTTCTTT; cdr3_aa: CASTNAGTEAFF
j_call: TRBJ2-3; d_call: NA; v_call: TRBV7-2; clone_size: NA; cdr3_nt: TGTGCCAGCAGCTTATTTGACGTAAGCACAGATACGCAGTATTTT; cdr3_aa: CASSLFDVSTDTQYF
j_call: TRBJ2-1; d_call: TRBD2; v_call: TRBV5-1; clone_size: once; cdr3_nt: TGCGCCAGCAGCTTGGACGTAGCGGGAGGGGTCGGCAATGAGCAGTTCTTC; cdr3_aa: CASSLDVAGGVGNEQFF
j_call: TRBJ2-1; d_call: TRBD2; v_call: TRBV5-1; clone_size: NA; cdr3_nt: TGCGCCAGCAGCCCGAAACTAGCGGGAGGGCCAAATGAGCAGTTCTTC; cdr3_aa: CASSPKLAGGPNEQFF
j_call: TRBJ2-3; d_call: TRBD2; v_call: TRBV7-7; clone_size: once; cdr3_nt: TGTGCTAGCAGCTTAACTAGCGCGAGAGGGGATACGCAGTATTTT; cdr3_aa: CASSLTSARGDTQYF
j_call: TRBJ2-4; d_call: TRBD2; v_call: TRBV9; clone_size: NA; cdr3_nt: TGTGCCAGCAGCGTAGAGGCGGGAGGGCTTCAGTACTTC; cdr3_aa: CASSVEAGGLQYF
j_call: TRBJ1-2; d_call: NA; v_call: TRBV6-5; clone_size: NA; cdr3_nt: TGTGCCAGCAGTGGAACAGGCGCCACCGTCTATGGCTACACCTTC; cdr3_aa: CASSGTGATVYGYTF
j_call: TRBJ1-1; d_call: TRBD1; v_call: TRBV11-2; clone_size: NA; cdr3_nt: TGTGCCAGCAGCCCCGGACAGGGCCCAGCGGCTTTCTTT; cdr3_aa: CASSPGQGPAAFF
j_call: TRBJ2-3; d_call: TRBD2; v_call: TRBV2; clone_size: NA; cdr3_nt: TGTGCCAGCAGTGGAGGCGGGAGGGCCCGAGCAGATACGCAGTATTTT; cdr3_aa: CASSGGGRARADTQYF
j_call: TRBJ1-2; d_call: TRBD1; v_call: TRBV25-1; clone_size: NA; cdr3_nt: TGTGCCAGCAGTTCCCTCCGACAGGGGGTTGGCTACACCTTC; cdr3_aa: CASSSLRQGVGYTF